The 3 T cell receptor beta chains below come from one sample, sequenced in a study of T-cell memory formation after mild COVID-19. From the 5' RACE reads, TCRdb called clonotypes with MiXCR, one entry per CDR3 protein. The sample lists approximately 150,000 distinct CDR3 sequences, around 21% occurring once. Sequencing used PBMCs or a T cell subset sorted from them (not recorded which). The receptors stem from an adult woman who had mild COVID-19 (a few samples of this study predate the infection). Cell type and time point are not known.

The chain combines TRBV12-3 or TRBV12-4 with TRBJ1-2; possibly TRBD1 for D (6 bases). CDR3 length: 14 amino acids. V was clipped by 4 bases and J by 4 bases, with 13 bases between them. The CDR3 region has the DNA TGTGCCAGCAGTTACCGGGACAAGGGCTATGGCTACACCTTC. Protein product: CASSYRDKGYGYTF.

This clonotype was observed a few times. The gene calls are TRBV12-3 or TRBV12-4 and TRBJ2-7; 7 bases agree with TRBD2. The CDR3 loop spans 14 amino acids. The trim removed 6 bases at V and 3 bases at J, leaving 8 bases unmatched. The CDR3 coding sequence is TGTGCCAGCAGCGTCCCGGGACTAAACTACGAGCAGTACTTC. Its translation is CASSVPGLNYEQYF.

The table lists this clonotype with a few counts. The genes are TRBV20-1 and TRBJ1-3; tentatively, D is TRBD1 (5 bases). The CDR3 spans 14 residues. Germline V CDR1 and CDR2: DFQATT, SNEGSKA (reference sequence). Trimming shortened V by 5 bases and J by 1 base, and 12 bases separated the two germline ends. CDR3 nucleotide sequence: TGCAGTGCTTGGAGGGGCCAATCTGGAAACACCATATATTTT. Protein: CSAWRGQSGNTIYF.